This TCR beta chain was found in a study of blood T cell repertoires in COVID-19. Across the study: From the United States, Italy and Spain came samples of acute and convalescent COVID-19. T cells, B-cell-depleted T cells, or PBMCs provided the cDNA or gDNA that served as material.

The V end lost 6 bases, the J end lost 0 bases, and 12 bases lay between the germline ends. Germline values: CDR1 KGHSH, CDR2 LQKENI. The CDR3 has 15 residues. As originally analysed: Reference gene primer amplification yielded estimated nucleated cell counts. Profiling relied on immunoSEQ multiplex PCR, and the TCRdb table lists in-frame clones only, not all of them. V and J calls and clone size are given by that table; D and trimming were obtained from the DNA. Of about 130,000 clones detected, more than 70% appear once; the ten largest clones hold 0.95% to 1.5%. This receptor was taken from a woman older than 75 with acute or convalescent COVID-19. Material for sequencing was peripheral blood. The genes are TRBV18 and TRBJ1-3; no firm D call. DNA for the CDR3: TGTGCCAGCTCGCCTGGCGGGAACTCTGGAAACACCATATATTTT. Protein: CASSPGGNSGNTIYF.